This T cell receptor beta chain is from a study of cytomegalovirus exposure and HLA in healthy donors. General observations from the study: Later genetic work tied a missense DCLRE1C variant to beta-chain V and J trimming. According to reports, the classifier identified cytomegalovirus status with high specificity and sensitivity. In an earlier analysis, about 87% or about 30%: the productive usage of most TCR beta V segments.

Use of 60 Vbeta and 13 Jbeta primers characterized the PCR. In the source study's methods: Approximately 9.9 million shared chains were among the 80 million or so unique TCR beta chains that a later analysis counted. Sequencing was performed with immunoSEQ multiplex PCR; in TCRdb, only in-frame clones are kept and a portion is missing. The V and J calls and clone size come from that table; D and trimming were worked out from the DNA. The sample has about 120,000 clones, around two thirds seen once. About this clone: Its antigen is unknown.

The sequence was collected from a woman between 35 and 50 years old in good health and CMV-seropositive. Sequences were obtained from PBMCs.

CDR3 residues: CASSLGVIGVGTEAFF. The CDR3 DNA is TGCGCCAGCAGCTTGGGGGTGATCGGGGTGGGCACTGAAGCTTTCTTT. This chain uses TRBV5-1 with TRBJ1-1; D remains unclear. Germline CDR1 reads SGHRS; CDR2 reads YFSETQ. The CDR3 has 16 amino acids. V shed 0 bases and J shed 4 bases, with 16 bases lying between them. Variable domain in full (rest from reference TRBV5-1 and TRBJ1-1): KAGVTQTPRYLIKTRGQQVTLSCSPISGHRSVSWYQQTPGQGLQFLFEYFSETQRNKGNFPGRFSGRQFSNSRSEMNVSTLELGDSALYLCASSLGVIGVGTEAFFGQGTRLTVV.